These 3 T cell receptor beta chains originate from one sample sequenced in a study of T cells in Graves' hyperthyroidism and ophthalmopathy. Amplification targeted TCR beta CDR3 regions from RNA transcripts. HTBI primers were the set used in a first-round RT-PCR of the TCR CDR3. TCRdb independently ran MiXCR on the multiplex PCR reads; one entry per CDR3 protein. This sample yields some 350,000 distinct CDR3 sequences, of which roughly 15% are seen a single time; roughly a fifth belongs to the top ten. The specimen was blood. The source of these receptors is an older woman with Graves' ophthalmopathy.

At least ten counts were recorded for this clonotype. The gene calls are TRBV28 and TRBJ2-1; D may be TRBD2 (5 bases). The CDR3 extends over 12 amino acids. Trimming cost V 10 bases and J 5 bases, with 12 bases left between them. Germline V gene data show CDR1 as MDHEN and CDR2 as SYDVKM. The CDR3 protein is CAIYSVNNEQFF. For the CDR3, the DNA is TGTGCCATATATAGCGTGAACAATGAGCAGTTCTTC.

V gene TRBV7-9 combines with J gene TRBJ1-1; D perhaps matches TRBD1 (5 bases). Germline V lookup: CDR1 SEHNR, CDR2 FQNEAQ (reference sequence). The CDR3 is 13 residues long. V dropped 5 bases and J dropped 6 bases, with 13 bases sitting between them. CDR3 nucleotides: TGTGCCAGCAGCGAACATGGAGGGGCTGAAGCTTTCTTT. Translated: CASSEHGGAEAFF.

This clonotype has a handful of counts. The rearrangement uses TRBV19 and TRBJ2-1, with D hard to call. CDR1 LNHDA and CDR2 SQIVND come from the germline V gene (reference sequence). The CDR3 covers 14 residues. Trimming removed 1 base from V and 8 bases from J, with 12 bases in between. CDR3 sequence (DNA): TGTGCCAGTAGTATAGGGAGTTCGACGTATGAGCAGTTCTTC. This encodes CASSIGSSTYEQFF.